This T cell receptor (beta chain) was retrieved from a study of T cells expressing NK-cell markers. Study-wide context: TCR beta repertoires came from sorted CD3+CD56+NKG2C+, CD3+CD56+NKG2C- and CD3+CD56-NKG2C+ T cells.

Comments on this clonotype: Its target is unknown.

Study results and limitations: In several donors, these clonotypes also led the CD3+CD56-NKG2C+ fraction.

CDR3 length equals 15 residues. Germline values: CDR1 KGHDR, CDR2 SFDVKD. TCRdb re-called the 5' RACE reads; one entry per CDR3 protein, DNA not given. The listing contains approximately 460,000 distinct CDR3 sequences. Sample: blood T cells: a sorted CD56 or NKG2C T cell subset, CD4+ or CD8+ T cells, or bulk PBMC T cells (not recorded which). This rearrangement joins TRBV24-1 to TRBJ1-5; TCRdb names TRBD1, which stays unverified in the absence of DNA. The TCR originated in a woman between 18 and 75 years old in good health. The chain's CDR3 is CATSEAGQGNQPQHF.